The TCR beta chain described here comes from a study of cytomegalovirus exposure and HLA in healthy donors. Germline CDR1 is SGHAT and CDR2 is FQNNGV. The V segment lost 5 bases and the J segment 7 bases; nucleotides outside the gene matches: 9. The CDR3 spans 14 residues. The PCR had 60 Vbeta and 13 Jbeta primers. Only in-frame clones appear in the TCRdb table, and some are missing; sequencing was by immunoSEQ multiplex PCR. The table lists about 96,000 clones, around 74% of them singletons. With respect to this clone: Antigen specificity is unknown.

Overall study results and limits: Prior analysis indicated that the majority of TCR beta V segments exhibited productivity approximately 90% or approximately 30% of the time.

This receptor was taken from a woman in her 70s in good health and CMV-seropositive. The chain couples TRBV11-2 to TRBJ2-7; 9 bases agree with TRBD2. Input material: PBMCs. Here the CDR3 reads CASSPGLAPGEQYF. The CDR3 region has the DNA TGTGCCAGCAGCCCGGGACTAGCCCCGGGGGAGCAGTACTTC. Based on the CDR3 plus reference TRBV11-2 and TRBJ2-7, the full variable domain is EAGVAQSPRYKIIEKRQSVAFWCNPISGHATLYWYQQILGQGPKLLIQFQNNGVVDDSQLPKDRFSAERLKGVDSTLKIQPAKLEDSAVYLCASSPGLAPGEQYFGPGTRLTVT.